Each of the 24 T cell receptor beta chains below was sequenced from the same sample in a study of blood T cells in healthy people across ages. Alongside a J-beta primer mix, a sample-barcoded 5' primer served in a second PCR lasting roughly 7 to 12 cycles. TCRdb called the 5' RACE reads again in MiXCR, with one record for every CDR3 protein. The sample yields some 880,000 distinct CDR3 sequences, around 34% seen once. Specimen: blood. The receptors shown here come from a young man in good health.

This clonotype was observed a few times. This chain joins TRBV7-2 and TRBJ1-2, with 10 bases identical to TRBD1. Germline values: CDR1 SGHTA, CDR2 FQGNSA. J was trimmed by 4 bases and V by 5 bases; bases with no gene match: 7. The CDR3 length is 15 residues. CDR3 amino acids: CASSLDRGQGYGYTF. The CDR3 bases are TGTGCCAGCAGCCTAGACAGGGGGCAGGGCTATGGCTACACCTTC.

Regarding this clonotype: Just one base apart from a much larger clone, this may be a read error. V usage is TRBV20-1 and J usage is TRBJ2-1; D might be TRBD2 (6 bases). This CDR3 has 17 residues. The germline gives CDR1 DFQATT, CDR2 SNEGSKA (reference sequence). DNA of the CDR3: TGCAGTGCTAGAGAACAACCGGGACTGAGCTCCTACAATGGGCAGTTCTTC. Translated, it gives CSAREQPGLSSYNGQFF.

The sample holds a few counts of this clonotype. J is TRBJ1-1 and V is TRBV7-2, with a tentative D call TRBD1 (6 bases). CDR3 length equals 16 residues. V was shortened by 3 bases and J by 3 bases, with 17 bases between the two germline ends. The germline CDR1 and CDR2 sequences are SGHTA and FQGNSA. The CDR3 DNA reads TGTGCCAGCAGCTTTAATCCCCTAGGGGGGTACACTGAAGCTTTCTTT. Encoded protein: CASSFNPLGGYTEAFF.

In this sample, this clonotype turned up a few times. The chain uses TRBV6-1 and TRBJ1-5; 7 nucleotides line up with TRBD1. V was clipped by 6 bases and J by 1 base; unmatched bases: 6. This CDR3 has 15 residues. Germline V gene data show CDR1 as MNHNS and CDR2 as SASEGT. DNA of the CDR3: TGTGCCAGCAGCACAGGGGTGGGGAGCAATCAGCCCCAGCATTTT. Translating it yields CASSTGVGSNQPQHF.

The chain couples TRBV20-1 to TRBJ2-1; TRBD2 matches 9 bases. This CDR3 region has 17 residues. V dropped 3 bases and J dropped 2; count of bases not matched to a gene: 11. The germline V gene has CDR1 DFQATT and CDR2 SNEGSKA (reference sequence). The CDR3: CSARAASGGPTYNEQFF. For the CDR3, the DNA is TGCAGTGCTAGGGCGGCCAGCGGGGGGCCCACCTACAATGAGCAGTTCTTC.

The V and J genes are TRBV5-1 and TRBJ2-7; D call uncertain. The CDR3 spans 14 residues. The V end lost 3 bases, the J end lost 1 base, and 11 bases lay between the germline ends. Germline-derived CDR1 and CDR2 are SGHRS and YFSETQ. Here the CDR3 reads CASSSLGPSYEQYF. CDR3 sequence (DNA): TGCGCCAGCAGCTCCCTCGGACCTTCCTACGAGCAGTACTTC. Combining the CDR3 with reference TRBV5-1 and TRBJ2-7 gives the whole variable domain KAGVTQTPRYLIKTRGQQVTLSCSPISGHRSVSWYQQTPGQGLQFLFEYFSETQRNKGNFPGRFSGRQFSNSRSEMNVSTLELGDSALYLCASSSLGPSYEQYFGPGTRLTVT.

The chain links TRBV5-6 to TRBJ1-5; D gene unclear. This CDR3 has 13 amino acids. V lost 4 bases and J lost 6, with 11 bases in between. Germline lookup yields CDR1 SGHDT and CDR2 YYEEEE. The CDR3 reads CASSVEGTQPQHF. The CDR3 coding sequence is TGTGCCAGCAGCGTGGAGGGTACTCAGCCCCAGCATTTT.

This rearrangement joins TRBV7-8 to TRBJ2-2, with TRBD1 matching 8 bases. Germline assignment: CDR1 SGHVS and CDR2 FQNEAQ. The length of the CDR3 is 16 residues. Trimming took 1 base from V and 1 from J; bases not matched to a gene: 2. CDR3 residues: CASSLDGTGNTGELFF. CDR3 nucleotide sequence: TGTGCCAGCAGCTTAGACGGGACAGGGAACACCGGGGAGCTGTTTTTT.

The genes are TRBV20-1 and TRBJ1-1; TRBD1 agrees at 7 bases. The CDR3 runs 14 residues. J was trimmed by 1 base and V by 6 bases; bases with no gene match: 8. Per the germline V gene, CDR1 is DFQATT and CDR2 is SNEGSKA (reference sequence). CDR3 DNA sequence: TGCAGTGCCATAGAGGGACAGCCGAACACTGAAGCTTTCTTT. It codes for CSAIEGQPNTEAFF.

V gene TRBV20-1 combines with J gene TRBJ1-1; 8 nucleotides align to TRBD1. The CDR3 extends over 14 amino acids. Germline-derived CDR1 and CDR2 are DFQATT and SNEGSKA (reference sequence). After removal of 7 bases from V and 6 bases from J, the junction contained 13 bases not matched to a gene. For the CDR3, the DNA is TGCAGTGTTAAATCCGCGCAGGGGGCTTCTGAAGCTTTCTTT. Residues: CSVKSAQGASEAFF.

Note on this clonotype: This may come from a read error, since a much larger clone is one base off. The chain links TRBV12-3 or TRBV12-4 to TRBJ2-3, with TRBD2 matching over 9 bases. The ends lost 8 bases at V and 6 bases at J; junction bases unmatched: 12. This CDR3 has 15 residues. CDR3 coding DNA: TGTGCCAGCGGCTCCGGCGGGGGGGCAAAGGATACGCAGTATTTT. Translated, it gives CASGSGGGAKDTQYF.

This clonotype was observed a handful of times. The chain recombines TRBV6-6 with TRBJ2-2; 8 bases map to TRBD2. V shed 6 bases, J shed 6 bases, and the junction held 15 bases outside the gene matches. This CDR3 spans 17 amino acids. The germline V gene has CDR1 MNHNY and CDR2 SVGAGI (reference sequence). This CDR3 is CASSAESTSAVAGELFF. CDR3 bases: TGTGCCAGCAGCGCAGAGTCGACTAGCGCGGTCGCCGGGGAGCTGTTTTTT.

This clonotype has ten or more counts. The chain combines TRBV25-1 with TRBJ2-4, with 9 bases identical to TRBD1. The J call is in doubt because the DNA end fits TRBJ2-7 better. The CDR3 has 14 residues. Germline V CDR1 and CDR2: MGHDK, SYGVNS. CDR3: CASSEGTGNDEQYF. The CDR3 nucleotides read TGTGCCAGCAGTGAAGGGACAGGGAACGACGAGCAGTACTTC.

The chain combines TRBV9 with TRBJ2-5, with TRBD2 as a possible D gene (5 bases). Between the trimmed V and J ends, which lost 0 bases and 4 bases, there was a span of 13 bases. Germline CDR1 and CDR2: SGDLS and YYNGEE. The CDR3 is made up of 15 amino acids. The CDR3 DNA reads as TGTGCCAGCAGCGTAGCTCGGGAACGGGGAGAGACCCAGTACTTC. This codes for CASSVARERGETQYF.

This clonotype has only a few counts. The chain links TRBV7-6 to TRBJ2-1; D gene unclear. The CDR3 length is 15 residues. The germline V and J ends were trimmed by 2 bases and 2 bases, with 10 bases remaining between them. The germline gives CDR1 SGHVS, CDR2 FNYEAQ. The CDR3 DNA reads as TGTGCCAGCAGCTTACTGCCGAACGCCTACAATGAGCAGTTCTTC. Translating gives CASSLLPNAYNEQFF.

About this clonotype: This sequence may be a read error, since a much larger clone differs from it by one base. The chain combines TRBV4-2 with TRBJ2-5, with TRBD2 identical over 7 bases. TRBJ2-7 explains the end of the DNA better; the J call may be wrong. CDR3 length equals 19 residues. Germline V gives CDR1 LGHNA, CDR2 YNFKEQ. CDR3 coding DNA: TGTGCCAGCAGCCAAGGACCTAGCGGAGGCGAACTGACAGTCTACGAGCAGTACTTC. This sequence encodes CASSQGPSGGELTVYEQYF.

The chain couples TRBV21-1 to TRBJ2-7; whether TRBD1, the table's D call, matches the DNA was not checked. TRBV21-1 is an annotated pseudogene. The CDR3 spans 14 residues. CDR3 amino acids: CASSRVGQSYEQYF. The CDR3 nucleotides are TGTGCCAGCAGCAGAGTGGGACAGTCCTACGAGCAGTACTTC.

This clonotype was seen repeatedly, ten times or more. CDR3 nucleotides: TGTGCCAGCAGCCAAGTTGGCGGGGGCCGCACTGAAGCTTTCTTT. Translated, it gives CASSQVGGGRTEAFF. This chain uses TRBV4-2 with TRBJ1-1, with D tentatively TRBD1 (6 bases). V was trimmed by 1 base and J by 4 bases, leaving 13 bases between them. The germline V gene has CDR1 LGHNA and CDR2 YNFKEQ. The CDR3 extends over 15 amino acids.

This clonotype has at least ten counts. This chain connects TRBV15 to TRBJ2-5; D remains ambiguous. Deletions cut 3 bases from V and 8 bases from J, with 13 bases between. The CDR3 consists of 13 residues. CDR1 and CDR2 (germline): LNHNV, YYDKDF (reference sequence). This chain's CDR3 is CATSSVSGETQYF. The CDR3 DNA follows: TGTGCCACCAGCAGTGTCTCTGGTGAAACCCAGTACTTC.

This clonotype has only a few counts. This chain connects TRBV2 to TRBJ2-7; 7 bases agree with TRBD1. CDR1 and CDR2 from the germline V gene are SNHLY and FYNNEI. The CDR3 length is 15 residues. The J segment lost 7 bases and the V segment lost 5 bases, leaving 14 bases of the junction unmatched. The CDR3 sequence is CASSFTGVWVNEQYF. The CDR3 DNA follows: TGTGCCAGCAGTTTCACAGGGGTGTGGGTCAATGAGCAGTACTTC.

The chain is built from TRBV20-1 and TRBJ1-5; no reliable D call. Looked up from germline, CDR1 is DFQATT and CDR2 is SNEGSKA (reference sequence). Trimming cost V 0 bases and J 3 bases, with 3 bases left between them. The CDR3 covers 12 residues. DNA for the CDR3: TGCAGTGCTAGAGACCCCAATCAGCCCCAGCATTTT. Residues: CSARDPNQPQHF.

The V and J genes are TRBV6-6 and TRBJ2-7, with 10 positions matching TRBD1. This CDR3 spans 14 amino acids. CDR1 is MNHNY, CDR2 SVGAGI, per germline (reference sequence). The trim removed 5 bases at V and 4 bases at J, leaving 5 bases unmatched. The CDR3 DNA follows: TGTGCCAGCAGTGATGGACAGGGGGTGTACGAGCAGTACTTC. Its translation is CASSDGQGVYEQYF.

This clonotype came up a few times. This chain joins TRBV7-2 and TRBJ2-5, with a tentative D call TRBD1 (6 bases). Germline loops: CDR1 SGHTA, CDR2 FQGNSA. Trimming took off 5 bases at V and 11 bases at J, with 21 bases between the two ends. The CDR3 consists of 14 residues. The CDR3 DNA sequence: TGTGCCAGCAGCCCAGGGTTGAACAGGGATAGGCAGTACTTC. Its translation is CASSPGLNRDRQYF.

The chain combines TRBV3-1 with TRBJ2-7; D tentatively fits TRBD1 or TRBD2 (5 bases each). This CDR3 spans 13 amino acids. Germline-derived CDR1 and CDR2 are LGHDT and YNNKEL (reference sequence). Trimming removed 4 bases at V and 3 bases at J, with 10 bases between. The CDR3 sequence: CASSRDALYEQYF. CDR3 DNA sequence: TGTGCCAGCAGCCGGGACGCACTCTACGAGCAGTACTTC.